The sequence of this TCR beta chain was determined in a study of blood T cell repertoires in COVID-19. Study overall: Specimens from acute and convalescent COVID-19 originated in the United States, Italy and Spain.

The V and J ends lost 1 base and 8 bases respectively, with 14 bases between them. The CDR3 covers 14 residues. Per the germline V gene, CDR1 is SNHLY and CDR2 is FYNNEI. Repertoires were generated with immunoSEQ multiplex PCR, while TCRdb's copy carries only in-frame clones and drops some. The sample yields 120,000 to 150,000 clones, more than 70% seen once. This receptor was taken from a woman in her forties or fifties with acute or convalescent COVID-19. The sequenced sample was peripheral blood. The chain recombines TRBV2 with TRBJ1-2; no definite D call. Here the CDR3 reads CASSEGLASQGYTF. CDR3 bases: TGTGCCAGCAGTGAAGGGTTGGCCTCACAGGGCTACACCTTC.